One and the same sample provided the 8 T cell receptor beta chains below, sequenced in a study of patients with pleural tuberculosis. One entry per CDR3 protein, called by TCRdb with MiXCR from the reads. There are 29,000 or so distinct CDR3 sequences in the sample; more than 15% occur only once, and about 3.5% lies in the top ten. Material: peripheral blood. The source is a human donor with pleural tuberculosis.

In this sample, this clonotype is medium-sized. The CDR3 loop reads CASSQGITVSTDTQYF. DNA for the CDR3: TGCGCCAGCAGCCAAGGGATTACAGTAAGCACAGATACGCAGTATTTT. This sequence joins TRBV4-1 and TRBJ2-3; D unresolved. The CDR3 extends over 16 amino acids. The germline CDR1 and CDR2 sequences are MGHRA and YSYEKL. V was clipped by 1 base and J by 0 bases, with 11 bases between them.

This clonotype was seen repeatedly, ten times or more. The chain uses TRBV7-9 and TRBJ1-1; no clear D gene. Trimming cost V 3 bases and J 1 base, with 15 bases left between them. The germline V gene has CDR1 SEHNR and CDR2 FQNEAQ (reference sequence). The CDR3 contains 16 residues. In DNA, the CDR3 is TGTGCCAGCAGCTTTAATCCCGCACGAGGGAACACTGAAGCTTTCTTT. This sequence encodes CASSFNPARGNTEAFF.

This clonotype was seen at least ten times. The rearrangement uses TRBV4-1 and TRBJ2-7; 7 nucleotides match TRBD2. J gave up 3 bases and V 5 bases, and 10 bases lay outside the gene matches. CDR3 length: 15 residues. Germline loops: CDR1 MGHRA, CDR2 YSYEKL. DNA for the CDR3: TGCGCCAGCAGCTTCAGGGCGGGGGATAACTACGAGCAGTACTTC. It specifies CASSFRAGDNYEQYF.

For this clonotype: This may come from a read error, since a much larger clone is one base off. V and J are TRBV7-6 and TRBJ2-7, with D perhaps matching TRBD1 (5 bases). Germline V gives CDR1 SGHVS, CDR2 FNYEAQ. The CDR3 spans 14 residues. Written as DNA, the CDR3 is TGTGCCGGCAGCCAGGATACAGGCGGTGACGAGCAGTACTTC. Encoded protein: CAGSQDTGGDEQYF.

This clonotype came up many times. The chain combines TRBV5-1 with TRBJ2-7; D perhaps matches TRBD2 (5 bases). Germline CDR1 is SGHRS and CDR2 is YFSETQ. The V and J ends lost 0 bases and 2 bases respectively, with 24 bases between them. The CDR3 is 19 amino acids. For the CDR3, the DNA is TGCGCCAGCAGCTTGGCCCCTGGCGTTGCGGGTTCTATAGCCTACGAGCAGTACTTC. Translation: CASSLAPGVAGSIAYEQYF. Full variable domain (missing parts from reference TRBV5-1 and TRBJ2-7): KAGVTQTPRYLIKTRGQQVTLSCSPISGHRSVSWYQQTPGQGLQFLFEYFSETQRNKGNFPGRFSGRQFSNSRSEMNVSTLELGDSALYLCASSLAPGVAGSIAYEQYFGPGTRLTVT.

The table lists this clonotype with many counts. The V and J genes are TRBV20-1 and TRBJ1-1; 8 nucleotides line up with TRBD1. Germline CDR1 and CDR2: DFQATT and SNEGSKA (reference sequence). The CDR3 loop spans 15 amino acids. The junction had 11 bases not matched to a gene; V was cut back by 5 bases and J by 3 bases. DNA for the CDR3: TGCAGTGCTCGACGACAGGGGCTGAGTTACACTGAAGCTTTCTTT. Its translation is CSARRQGLSYTEAFF.

In this sample, this clonotype turned up many times. The V and J genes are TRBV7-2 and TRBJ2-3; possibly TRBD2 for D (5 bases). The V gene lost 5 bases and the J gene lost 3 bases, with 12 bases spanning the gap. Germline CDR1 SGHTA, CDR2 FQGNSA. This CDR3 has 14 residues. The chain's CDR3 is CASSLGLATDTQYF. The CDR3 DNA reads as TGTGCCAGCAGCCTTGGACTGGCGACAGATACGCAGTATTTT.

The J gene is TRBJ2-1, the V gene TRBV7-8; 7 nucleotides match TRBD1. J gave up 9 bases and V 5 bases, and 4 bases lay outside the gene matches. Germline CDR1 SGHVS, CDR2 FQNEAQ. The CDR3 has 12 residues. In nucleotides, the CDR3 is TGTGCCAGCAGCCGCGACAGGGCTGAGCAGTTCTTC. Its translation is CASSRDRAEQFF.